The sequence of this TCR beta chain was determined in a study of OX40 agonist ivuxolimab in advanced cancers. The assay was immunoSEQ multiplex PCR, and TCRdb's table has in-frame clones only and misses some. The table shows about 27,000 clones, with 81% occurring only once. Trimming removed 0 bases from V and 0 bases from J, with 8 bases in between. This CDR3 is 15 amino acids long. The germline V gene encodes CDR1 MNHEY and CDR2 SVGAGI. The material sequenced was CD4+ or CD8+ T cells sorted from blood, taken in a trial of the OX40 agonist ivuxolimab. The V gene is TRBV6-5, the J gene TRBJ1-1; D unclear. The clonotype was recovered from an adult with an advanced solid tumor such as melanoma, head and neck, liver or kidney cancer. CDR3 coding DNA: TGTGCCAGCAGTTACTCGATCGGGGTGAACACTGAAGCTTTCTTT. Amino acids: CASSYSIGVNTEAFF.